Presented here are 17 T cell receptor beta chains from one specimen sequenced in a study of blood T cell repertoires in COVID-19 (dated by TCRdb to the early 2020s). Library construction relied on the immunoSEQ multiplex PCR assay. The table was pulled from immuneACCESS by TCRdb, which kept in-frame rearrangements only. Such tables lose some clones; where checked, under half of the loss comes from unresolved V genes, and the rest has no known cause. This sample has about 89,000 clones in its table, and around 88% of those were observed once. 0.47% of the sample is in the top ten clones. Sequencing used peripheral blood. The receptor set was obtained from a man aged 60 to 75 with acute or convalescent COVID-19.

The V gene is TRBV11-3, the J gene TRBJ2-3; TRBD2 matches 9 bases. V lost 5 bases to trimming and J lost 5 bases; unmatched junction nucleotides: 11. Germline loops: CDR1 SGHNT, CDR2 YENEEA. This CDR3 region has 16 residues. The CDR3 spells CASSLGGAGGLDTQYF. The DNA of the CDR3 is TGTGCCAGCAGCCTAGGGGGAGCGGGGGGATTAGATACGCAGTATTTT.

The CDR3 region is CASSNSGGLTSGELFF. DNA for the CDR3: TGTGCCAGCAGTAACAGCGGGGGCTTGACGTCCGGGGAGCTGTTTTTT. V gene TRBV6-2 or TRBV6-3 combines with J gene TRBJ2-2; 8 bases align to TRBD2. The length of the CDR3 is 16 residues. J gave up 6 bases and V 5 bases, and 11 bases lay outside the gene matches. Germline lookup yields CDR1 MNHEY and CDR2 SVGEGT.

The V gene is TRBV6-5, the J gene TRBJ1-1; 8 bases agree with TRBD1. The junction had 2 bases not matched to a gene; V was cut back by 7 bases and J by 1 base. The CDR3 covers 13 residues. CDR1 and CDR2 (germline): MNHEY, SVGAGI. The CDR3 region has the DNA TGTGCCAGCAATGGACAGGGGAACACTGAAGCTTTCTTT. Protein product: CASNGQGNTEAFF.

This chain connects TRBV5-4 to TRBJ2-5, with 8 bases identical to TRBD2. CDR1 and CDR2 from the germline V gene are SGHNT and YYREEE (reference sequence). The CDR3 contains 14 residues. Trimming cost V 1 base and J 5 bases; bases outside gene matches: 4. The CDR3 spells CASSLLSGAETQYF. As DNA, the CDR3 is TGTGCCAGCAGCTTGCTTAGCGGGGCTGAGACCCAGTACTTC. Variable domain in full (rest from reference TRBV5-4 and TRBJ2-5): ETGVTQSPTHLIKTRGQQVTLRCSSQSGHNTVSWYQQALGQGPQFIFQYYREEENGRGNFPPRFSGLQFPNYSSELNVNALELDDSALYLCASSLLSGAETQYFGPGTRLLVL.

The chain uses TRBV29-1 and TRBJ1-6; perhaps TRBD1 as D (5 bases). This CDR3 region has 13 residues. Trimming left V 6 bases short and J 7 bases short, with 13 bases between. Germline V gives CDR1 SQVTM, CDR2 ANQGSEA. CDR3 residues: CSVQGTGNSPLHF. The DNA of the CDR3 is TGCAGCGTCCAGGGTACCGGGAATTCACCCCTCCACTTT. Using reference TRBV29-1 and TRBJ1-6 for the parts outside the CDR3, the full variable domain is SAVISQKPSRDICQRGTSLTIQCQVDSQVTMMFWYRQQPGQSLTLIATANQGSEATYESGFVIDKFPISRPNLTFSTLTVSNMSPEDSSIYLCSVQGTGNSPLHFGNGTRLTVT.

The V call is TRBV7-9, the J call TRBJ1-6; no clear D. CDR1 is SEHNR, CDR2 FQNEAQ, per germline (reference sequence). V was cut by 5 bases and J by 6 bases, with 2 bases left in between. This CDR3 has 11 residues. In nucleotides, the CDR3 is TGTGCCAGCAGCCGTAATTCACCCCTCCACTTT. Amino acids: CASSRNSPLHF.

The chain employs TRBV7-9 and TRBJ1-1; TRBD1 is a possible D gene (5 bases). V gave up 5 bases and J gave up 7 bases, with 17 bases separating them. The CDR3 runs to 14 residues. CDR1 SEHNR and CDR2 FQNEAQ come from the germline V gene (reference sequence). Written as DNA, the CDR3 is TGTGCCAGCAGCGCCCACGGGGGTGACGGTGAAGCTTTCTTT. It translates to CASSAHGGDGEAFF.

The chain has TRBV3-1 (or the pseudogene TRBV3-2) and TRBJ1-5, with D maybe TRBD1 (5 bases). Germline-derived CDR1 and CDR2 are LGHDT and YNNKEL (reference sequence). Trimming shortened V by 8 bases and J by 0 bases, and 11 bases separated the two germline ends. This CDR3 spans 14 amino acids. CDR3 sequence reads: CASPHGGSNQPQHF. In nucleotides, the CDR3 is TGTGCCAGCCCCCACGGGGGTAGCAATCAGCCCCAGCATTTT.

The V call is TRBV19, the J call TRBJ2-5; TRBD1 agrees at 8 bases. Per the germline V gene, CDR1 is LNHDA and CDR2 is SQIVND (reference sequence). Germline trimming cut 4 bases from V and 4 bases from J; bases unmatched to any gene: 5. This CDR3 has 14 amino acids. The CDR3 DNA reads as TGTGCCAGTAGTACCACCGGGACAGGAGAGACCCAGTACTTC. As protein: CASSTTGTGETQYF.

V usage is TRBV6-2 or TRBV6-3 and J usage is TRBJ1-6; TRBD1 agrees at 9 bases. The CDR3 spans 19 residues. Germline V CDR1 and CDR2: MNHEY, SVGEGT. J gave up 0 bases and V 3 bases, and 9 bases lay outside the gene matches. CDR3 protein: CASSYNRDRASSYNSPLHF. In DNA, the CDR3 is TGTGCCAGCAGTTATAATCGGGACAGGGCGAGCTCCTATAATTCACCCCTCCACTTT.

The rearrangement uses TRBV11-2 and TRBJ2-1, with D tentatively TRBD1 (8 bases). V was shortened by 1 base and J by 5 bases, with 12 bases between the two germline ends. CDR3 size: 15 residues. The germline CDR1 and CDR2 sequences are SGHAT and FQNNGV. The CDR3: CASSLVQGGNNEQFF. The DNA of the CDR3 is TGTGCCAGCAGCTTAGTACAGGGGGGGAACAATGAGCAGTTCTTC.

This chain links TRBV2 with TRBJ1-4; tentatively, D is TRBD1 (6 bases). CDR3 length: 14 residues. Germline assignment: CDR1 SNHLY and CDR2 FYNNEI. The ends were cut back, 7 bases at V and 4 bases at J, with 13 bases in the middle. The CDR3 region is CASNRATVNEKLFF. The CDR3 region has the DNA TGTGCCAGCAACAGGGCGACCGTTAATGAAAAACTGTTTTTT. Supplemented by reference TRBV2 and TRBJ1-4, the full variable domain reads EPEVTQTPSHQVTQMGQEVILRCVPISNHLYFYWYRQILGQKVEFLVSFYNNEISEKSEIFDDQFSVERPDGSNFTLKIRSTKLEDSAMYFCASNRATVNEKLFFGSGTQLSVL.

CDR3 in amino acids: CASSIVWQSYEQYF. DNA for the CDR3: TGTGCCAGTAGTATAGTCTGGCAGTCCTACGAGCAGTACTTC. The rearrangement uses TRBV19 and TRBJ2-7; D call uncertain. Germline V gene lookup returns CDR1 LNHDA and CDR2 SQIVND (reference sequence). The ends were cut back, 1 base at V and 1 base at J, with 8 bases in the middle. The CDR3 is made up of 14 amino acids.

The rearrangement joins TRBV7-9 to TRBJ1-2; a weak D match, TRBD1 (6 bases). From germline, CDR1 is SEHNR and CDR2 FQNEAQ (reference sequence). This CDR3 has 13 amino acids. Deletions cut 3 bases from V and 1 base from J, with 6 bases between. This CDR3 is CASSFRGNYGYTF. The CDR3 nucleotides are TGTGCCAGCAGCTTCAGGGGTAACTATGGCTACACCTTC.

This chain uses TRBV5-5 with TRBJ2-3; TRBD2 matches 11 bases. Germline V gene lookup returns CDR1 SGHKS and CDR2 YYEKEE (reference sequence). The V gene end was trimmed by 4 bases and the J gene end by 6 bases; junction bases not matched to a gene: 13. This CDR3 has 17 amino acids. CDR3 loop: CASSPVRASGRPDTQYF. The CDR3, as DNA: TGTGCCAGCAGCCCCGTTCGGGCTAGCGGGAGGCCGGATACGCAGTATTTT.

V usage is TRBV6-2 or TRBV6-3 and J usage is TRBJ2-1; 8 positions agree with TRBD2. Per the germline V gene, CDR1 is MNHEY and CDR2 is SVGEGT. The length of the CDR3 is 17 residues. V lost 4 bases to trimming and J lost 7 bases; unmatched junction nucleotides: 15. CDR3 loop: CASSFFRAGAVENEQFF. The CDR3 DNA is TGTGCCAGCAGTTTCTTCCGAGCGGGGGCCGTAGAGAATGAGCAGTTCTTC.

The gene calls are TRBV29-1 and TRBJ1-5; 7 nucleotides line up with TRBD1. The CDR3 totals 14 residues. Germline assignment: CDR1 SQVTM and CDR2 ANQGSEA. V shed 4 bases, J shed 1 base, and the junction held 4 bases outside the gene matches. This CDR3 is CSVGDSGSNQPQHF. Here the CDR3 DNA reads TGCAGCGTTGGGGACAGCGGGAGCAATCAGCCCCAGCATTTT.